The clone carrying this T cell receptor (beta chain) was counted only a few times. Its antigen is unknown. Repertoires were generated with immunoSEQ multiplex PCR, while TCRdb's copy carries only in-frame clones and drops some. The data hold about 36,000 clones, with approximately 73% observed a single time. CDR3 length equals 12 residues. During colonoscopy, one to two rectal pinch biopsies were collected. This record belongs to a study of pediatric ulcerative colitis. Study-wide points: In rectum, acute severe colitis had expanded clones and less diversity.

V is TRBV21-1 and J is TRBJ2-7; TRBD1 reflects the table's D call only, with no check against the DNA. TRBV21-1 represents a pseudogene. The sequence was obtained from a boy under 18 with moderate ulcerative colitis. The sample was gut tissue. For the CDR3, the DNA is TGTGCCAGCAGCAAACAGGCCTACGAGCAGTACTTC. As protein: CASSKQAYEQYF.